A single sample gave rise to the 21 T cell receptor beta chains below, sequenced in a study of cytomegalovirus exposure and HLA in healthy donors. The PCR ran on 60 Vbeta and 13 Jbeta primers. Here immunoSEQ multiplex PCR was the method, and the copy in TCRdb shows in-frame clones only, minus some. This table has 180,000 or so clones, about 81% appearing once. Sequenced sample: PBMCs. These receptors were taken from a man aged 35 to 55 in good health and CMV-seronegative.

V is TRBV7-2 and J is TRBJ2-5, with D tentatively TRBD1 (6 bases). This CDR3 has 13 residues. Trimming took off 4 bases at V and 4 bases at J, with 10 bases between the two ends. Germline lookup yields CDR1 SGHTA and CDR2 FQGNSA. In DNA form, the CDR3 reads TGTGCCAGCAGCTGGGGACACGGAGAGACCCAGTACTTC. It translates to CASSWGHGETQYF.

This rearrangement joins TRBV30 to TRBJ2-7, with 9 bases aligning to TRBD2. Germline V CDR1 and CDR2: GTSNPN, SVGIG (reference sequence). CDR3 length: 15 amino acids. With V trimmed by 8 bases and J by 2 bases, 13 bases remained unmatched. CDR3 region: CAGAVTSGSTYEQYF. The CDR3 coding sequence is TGTGCCGGAGCAGTAACTAGCGGGTCCACCTACGAGCAGTACTTC.

The rearrangement uses TRBV2 and TRBJ1-2; D gene uncertain. Looked up from germline, CDR1 is SNHLY and CDR2 is FYNNEI. The CDR3 covers 13 residues. V was clipped by 4 bases and J by 1 base, with 7 bases between them. The CDR3 region has the DNA TGTGCCAGCAGTGGCGAATTTAACTATGGCTACACCTTC. This gives the protein CASSGEFNYGYTF.

The chain employs TRBV18 and TRBJ2-7; D unclear. V was cut by 3 bases and J by 2 bases, with 17 bases left in between. CDR1 and CDR2 from the germline V gene are KGHSH and LQKENI. This CDR3 is 16 amino acids long. The DNA for the CDR3 is TGTGCCAGCTCACCTCCAGCCGGGTCTCGTACCTACGAGCAGTACTTC. Its translation: CASSPPAGSRTYEQYF.

The chain carries TRBV4-1 and TRBJ1-1, with TRBD1 matching over 7 bases. V lost 5 bases, J lost 1 base, and 10 bases stayed unmatched. The CDR3 runs 16 residues. CDR1 and CDR2 (germline): MGHRA, YSYEKL. For the CDR3, the DNA is TGCGCCAGCAGCACCCGACAGGGACAGAGGAACACTGAAGCTTTCTTT. Its translation is CASSTRQGQRNTEAFF.

The chain uses TRBV13 and TRBJ2-7; 8 nucleotides line up with TRBD2. This CDR3 is built from 15 residues. The V gene end was trimmed by 3 bases and the J gene end by 2 bases; junction bases not matched to a gene: 6. In germline, CDR1 is PRHDT, CDR2 FYEKMQ (reference sequence). The CDR3 sequence: CASSFTGGAAYEQYF. In DNA, the CDR3 is TGTGCCAGCAGCTTCACGGGGGGGGCCGCCTACGAGCAGTACTTC.

This clone occurred once. The rearrangement joins TRBV2 to TRBJ1-1; D is perhaps TRBD1 (5 bases). This CDR3 has 12 amino acids. Trimming took off 6 bases at V and 8 bases at J, with 13 bases between the two ends. CDR1 is SNHLY and CDR2 is FYNNEI in the germline V gene. This CDR3 is CASRGRFTEAFF. The CDR3 DNA reads TGTGCCAGCAGGGGGCGGTTCACAGAAGCTTTCTTT.

The gene calls are TRBV7-3 and TRBJ2-3, with a possible D match to TRBD1 (5 bases). This CDR3 contains 14 residues. The V end lost 3 bases, the J end lost 0 bases, and 7 bases lay between the germline ends. CDR1 and CDR2 from the germline V gene are SGHTA and FQGTGA. This CDR3 reads CASSLTASTDTQYF. In nucleotides, the CDR3 is TGTGCCAGCAGCTTGACAGCCAGCACAGATACGCAGTATTTT.

The chain recombines TRBV5-1 with TRBJ1-6, with a possible D match to TRBD1 (5 bases). V dropped 1 base and J dropped 9 bases, with 11 bases sitting between them. The CDR3 sequence is 14 residues long. The germline V gene has CDR1 SGHRS and CDR2 YFSETQ. Here the CDR3 reads CASSLRTGGSPLHF. As DNA, the CDR3 is TGCGCCAGCAGCTTGCGAACAGGCGGTTCACCCCTCCACTTT.

The J gene is TRBJ1-3, the V gene TRBV11-2, with 8 bases that match TRBD1. Trimming cost V 5 bases and J 2 bases; bases outside gene matches: 8. The CDR3 totals 16 residues. CDR1 is SGHAT, CDR2 FQNNGV, per germline. CDR3 protein: CASSPRRTGPGNTIYF. The CDR3 DNA is TGTGCCAGCAGCCCGAGACGGACAGGGCCTGGAAACACCATATATTTT.

The V call is TRBV7-8, the J call TRBJ1-4, with no clear D. The germline gives CDR1 SGHVS, CDR2 FQNEAQ. There are 15 residues in the CDR3. Trimming removed 4 bases at V and 5 bases at J, with 14 bases between. The CDR3 region has the DNA TGTGCCAGCAGCTCAATCGAGGATTTGAATGAAAAACTGTTTTTT. It yields the protein CASSSIEDLNEKLFF. Full variable domain (rest looked up from reference TRBV7-8 and TRBJ1-4): GAGVSQSPRYKVAKRGQDVALRCDPISGHVSLFWYQQALGQGPEFLTYFQNEAQLDKSGLPSDRFFAERPEGSVSTLKIQRTQQEDSAVYLCASSSIEDLNEKLFFGSGTQLSVL.

The gene calls are TRBV4-2 and TRBJ1-3, with TRBD1 identical over 10 bases. The CDR3 extends over 17 amino acids. Germline V lookup: CDR1 LGHNA, CDR2 YNFKEQ. The ends lost 3 bases at V and 4 bases at J; junction bases unmatched: 9. CDR3 in amino acids: CASSHGGQGRGGNTIYF. Written as DNA, the CDR3 is TGTGCCAGCAGCCATGGGGGACAGGGGCGAGGCGGAAACACCATATATTTT.

The V gene is TRBV2, the J gene TRBJ2-6, with TRBD1 as a possible D gene (5 bases). Trimming took 6 bases from V and 0 from J, leaving 9 bases between them. CDR1 and CDR2 (germline): SNHLY, FYNNEI. CDR3 size: 15 residues. CDR3 region: CASSPGISGANVLTF. The CDR3 DNA reads TGTGCCAGCAGCCCAGGGATCTCTGGGGCCAACGTCCTGACTTTC.

V and J are TRBV29-1 and TRBJ1-2; perhaps TRBD1 as D (6 bases). Trimming shortened V by 7 bases and J by 0 bases, and 21 bases separated the two germline ends. In germline, CDR1 is SQVTM, CDR2 ANQGSEA. This CDR3 comprises 16 residues. CDR3 region: CSAASYRDLANYGYTF. DNA of the CDR3: TGCAGCGCCGCCTCTTACAGGGATTTAGCTAACTATGGCTACACCTTC.

The rearrangement joins TRBV7-3 to TRBJ1-3; D not certain. Germline-derived CDR1 and CDR2 are SGHTA and FQGTGA. Deletions cut 4 bases from V and 0 bases from J, with 4 bases between. The CDR3 runs 13 residues. The CDR3 is CASSSDSGNTIYF. CDR3 coding DNA: TGTGCCAGCAGCTCAGACTCTGGAAACACCATATATTTT. The full variable domain, completed using reference TRBV7-3 and TRBJ1-3, is GAGVSQTPSNKVTEKGKYVELRCDPISGHTALYWYRQSLGQGPEFLIYFQGTGAADDSGLPNDRFFAVRPEGSVSTLKIQRTERGDSAVYLCASSSDSGNTIYFGEGSWLTVV.

This chain links TRBV2 with TRBJ2-7; D is possibly TRBD1 (5 bases). This CDR3 is built from 13 residues. V gave up 7 bases and J gave up 7 bases, with 17 bases separating them. The germline V gene encodes CDR1 SNHLY and CDR2 FYNNEI. CDR3 residues: CASNPNTKGEQYF. Written as DNA, the CDR3 is TGTGCCAGCAACCCGAACACTAAGGGGGAGCAGTACTTC.

This clone has only one observation. This chain links TRBV30 with TRBJ1-1; possibly TRBD1 for D (5 bases). This CDR3 has 13 residues. Per germline, CDR1 GTSNPN and CDR2 SVGIG (reference sequence). With 6 bases removed from V and 0 bases from J, the gap between germline ends came to 11 bases. CDR3 coding DNA: TGTGCCTGCCGTTCGGGGGTGAACACTGAAGCTTTCTTT. Its translation is CACRSGVNTEAFF.

The chain uses TRBV6-5 and TRBJ1-2; maybe TRBD1 (5 bases). The CDR3 sequence is 11 residues long. CDR1 is MNHEY, CDR2 SVGAGI, per germline. Trimming removed 7 bases from V and 8 bases from J, with 11 bases in between. The CDR3 is CASTGGYGYTF. In nucleotides, the CDR3 is TGTGCCAGCACCGGGGGTTACGGCTACACCTTC.

The gene calls are TRBV28 and TRBJ1-4; 7 bases are a match to TRBD1. CDR3 length equals 16 residues. Losses at the gene ends were 4 bases for V and 6 bases for J; bases not matched to a gene: 11. CDR1 and CDR2 from the germline V gene are MDHEN and SYDVKM. The CDR3 coding sequence is TGTGCCAGCAGTTCGACAGGGATTGGGGAAGATGAAAAACTGTTTTTT. This gives the protein CASSSTGIGEDEKLFF.

V and J are TRBV6-5 and TRBJ2-5; no clear D gene. Germline CDR1 and CDR2: MNHEY and SVGAGI. The CDR3 runs to 14 residues. Trimming left V 0 bases short and J 7 bases short, with 12 bases between. CDR3 sequence reads: CASSYSPRGGTQYF. The DNA of the CDR3 is TGTGCCAGCAGTTACTCGCCTCGCGGCGGGACCCAGTACTTC.

The chain employs TRBV5-1 and TRBJ1-2, with 9 bases aligning to TRBD1. Germline lookup yields CDR1 SGHRS and CDR2 YFSETQ. The CDR3 contains 16 residues. Unmatched junction bases numbered 8, after V lost 0 bases and J lost 5 bases. The CDR3 DNA follows: TGCGCCAGCAGCTTGGGGGGACAGGGAGAAACTTATGGCTACACCTTC. It translates to CASSLGGQGETYGYTF.